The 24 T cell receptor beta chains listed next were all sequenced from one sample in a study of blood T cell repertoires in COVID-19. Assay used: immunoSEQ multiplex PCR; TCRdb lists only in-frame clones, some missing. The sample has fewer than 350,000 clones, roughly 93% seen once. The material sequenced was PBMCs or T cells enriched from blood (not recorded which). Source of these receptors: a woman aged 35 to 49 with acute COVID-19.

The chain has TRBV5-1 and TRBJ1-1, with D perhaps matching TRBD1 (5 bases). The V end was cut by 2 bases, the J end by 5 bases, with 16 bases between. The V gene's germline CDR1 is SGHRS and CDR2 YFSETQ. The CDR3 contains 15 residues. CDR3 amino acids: CASSLGAGFKTEAFF. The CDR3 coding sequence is TGCGCCAGCAGCTTAGGGGCAGGCTTTAAAACTGAAGCTTTCTTT.

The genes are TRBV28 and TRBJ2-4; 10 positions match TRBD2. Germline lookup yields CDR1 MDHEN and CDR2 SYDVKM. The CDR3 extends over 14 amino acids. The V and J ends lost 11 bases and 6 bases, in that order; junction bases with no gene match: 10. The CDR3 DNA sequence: TGTGCCTCAGGGCCAGCGGGGGGGCGAAACATTCAGTACTTC. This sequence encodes CASGPAGGRNIQYF.

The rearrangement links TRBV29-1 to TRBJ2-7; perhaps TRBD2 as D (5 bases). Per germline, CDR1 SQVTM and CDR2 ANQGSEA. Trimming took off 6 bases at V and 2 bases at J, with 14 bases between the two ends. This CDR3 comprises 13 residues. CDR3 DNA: TGCAGCGTCCTCGGGGTAGTCCCCTACGAGCAGTACTTC. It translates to CSVLGVVPYEQYF.

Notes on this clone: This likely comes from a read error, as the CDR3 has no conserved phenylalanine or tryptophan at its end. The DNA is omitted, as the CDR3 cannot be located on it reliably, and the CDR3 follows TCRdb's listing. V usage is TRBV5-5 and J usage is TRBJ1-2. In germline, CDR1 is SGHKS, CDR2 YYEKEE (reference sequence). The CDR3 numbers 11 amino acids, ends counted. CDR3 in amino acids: CASSLVAEEIL.

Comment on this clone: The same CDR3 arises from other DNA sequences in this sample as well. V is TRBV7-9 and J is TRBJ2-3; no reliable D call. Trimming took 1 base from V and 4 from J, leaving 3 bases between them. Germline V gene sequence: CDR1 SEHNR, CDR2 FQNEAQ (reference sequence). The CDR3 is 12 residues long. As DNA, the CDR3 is TGTGCCAGCAGCTTAGTAGCAGATACGCAGTATTTT. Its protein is CASSLVADTQYF.

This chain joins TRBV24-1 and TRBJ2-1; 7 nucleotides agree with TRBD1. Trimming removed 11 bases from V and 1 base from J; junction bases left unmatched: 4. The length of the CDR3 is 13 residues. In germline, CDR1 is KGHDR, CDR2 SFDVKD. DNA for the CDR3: TGTGCCATCTCGGACAGGTCCTACAATGAGCAGTTCTTC. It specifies CAISDRSYNEQFF.

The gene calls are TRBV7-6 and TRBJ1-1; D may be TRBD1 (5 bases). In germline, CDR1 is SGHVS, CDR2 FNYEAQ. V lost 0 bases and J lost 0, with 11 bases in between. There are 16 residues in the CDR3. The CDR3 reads CASSLAPQGLNTEAFF. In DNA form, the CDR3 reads TGTGCCAGCAGCTTAGCCCCCCAGGGCTTGAACACTGAAGCTTTCTTT. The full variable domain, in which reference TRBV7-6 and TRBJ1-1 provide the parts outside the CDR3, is GAGVSQSPRYKVTKRGQDVALRCDPISGHVSLYWYRQALGQGPEFLTYFNYEAQQDKSGLPNDRFSAERPEGSISTLTIQRTEQRDSAMYRCASSLAPQGLNTEAFFGQGTRLTVV.

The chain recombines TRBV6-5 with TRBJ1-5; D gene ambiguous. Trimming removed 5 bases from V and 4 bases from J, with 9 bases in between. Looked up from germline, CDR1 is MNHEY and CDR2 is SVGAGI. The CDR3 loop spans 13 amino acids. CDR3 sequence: CASSPGLNQPQHF. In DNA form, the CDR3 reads TGTGCCAGCAGTCCCGGGTTGAATCAGCCCCAGCATTTT.

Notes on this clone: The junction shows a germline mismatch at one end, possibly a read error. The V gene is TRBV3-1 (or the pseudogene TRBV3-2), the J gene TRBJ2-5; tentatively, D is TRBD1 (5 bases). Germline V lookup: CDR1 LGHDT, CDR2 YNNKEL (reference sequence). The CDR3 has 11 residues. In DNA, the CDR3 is TGTGCCAGCAGCCAAGACAGGGCGCTTGACTTC. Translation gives CASSQDRALDF.

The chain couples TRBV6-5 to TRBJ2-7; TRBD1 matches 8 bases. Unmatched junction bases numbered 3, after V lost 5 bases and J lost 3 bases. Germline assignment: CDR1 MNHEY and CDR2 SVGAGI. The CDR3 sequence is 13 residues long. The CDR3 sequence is CASSPGQDYEQYF. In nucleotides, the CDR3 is TGTGCCAGCAGTCCGGGACAGGACTACGAGCAGTACTTC.

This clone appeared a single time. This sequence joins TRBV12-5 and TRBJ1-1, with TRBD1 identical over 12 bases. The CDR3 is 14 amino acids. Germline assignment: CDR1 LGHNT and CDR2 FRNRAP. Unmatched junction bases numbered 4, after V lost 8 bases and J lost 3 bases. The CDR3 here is CASNGDRGHTEAFF. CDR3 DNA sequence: TGTGCTAGTAATGGGGACAGGGGGCACACTGAAGCTTTCTTT.

This CDR3 is CSAHSYNEQFF. CDR3 coding DNA: TGCAGTGCTCACTCCTACAATGAGCAGTTCTTC. J is TRBJ2-1 and V is TRBV20-1; no firm D call. The CDR3 loop spans 11 amino acids. The germline V gene encodes CDR1 DFQATT and CDR2 SNEGSKA (reference sequence). Trimming shortened V by 5 bases and J by 0 bases, and 2 bases separated the two germline ends.

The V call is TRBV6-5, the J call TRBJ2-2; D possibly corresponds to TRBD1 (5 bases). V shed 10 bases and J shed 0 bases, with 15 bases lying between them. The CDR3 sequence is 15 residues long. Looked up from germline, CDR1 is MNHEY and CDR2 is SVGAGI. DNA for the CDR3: TGTGCCACATCTAGGACATACTCGAACACCGGGGAGCTGTTTTTT. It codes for CATSRTYSNTGELFF.

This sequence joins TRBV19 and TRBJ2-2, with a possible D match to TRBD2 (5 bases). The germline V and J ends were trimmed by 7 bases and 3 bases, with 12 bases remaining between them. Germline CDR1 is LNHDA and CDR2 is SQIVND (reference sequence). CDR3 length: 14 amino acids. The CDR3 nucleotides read TGTGCCAGTACCCTCGGGATTTACACCGGGGAGCTGTTTTTT. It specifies CASTLGIYTGELFF.

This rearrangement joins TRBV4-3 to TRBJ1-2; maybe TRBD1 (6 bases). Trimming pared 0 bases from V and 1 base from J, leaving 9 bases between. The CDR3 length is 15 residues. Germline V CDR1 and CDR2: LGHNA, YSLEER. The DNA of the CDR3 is TGCGCCAGCAGCCAAGACAGGGGATATAACTATGGCTACACCTTC. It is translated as CASSQDRGYNYGYTF.

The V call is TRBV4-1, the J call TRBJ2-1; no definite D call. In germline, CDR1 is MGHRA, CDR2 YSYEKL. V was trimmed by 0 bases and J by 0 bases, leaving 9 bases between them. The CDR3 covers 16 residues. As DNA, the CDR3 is TGCGCCAGCAGCCAAGACACGGTCCTCTCCTACAATGAGCAGTTCTTC. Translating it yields CASSQDTVLSYNEQFF.

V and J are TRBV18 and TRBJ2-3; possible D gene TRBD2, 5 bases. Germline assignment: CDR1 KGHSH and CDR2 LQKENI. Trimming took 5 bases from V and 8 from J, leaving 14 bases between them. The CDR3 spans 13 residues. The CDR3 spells CASSSTGRGTQYF. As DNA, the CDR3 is TGTGCCAGCTCATCCACCGGACGGGGTACGCAGTATTTT.

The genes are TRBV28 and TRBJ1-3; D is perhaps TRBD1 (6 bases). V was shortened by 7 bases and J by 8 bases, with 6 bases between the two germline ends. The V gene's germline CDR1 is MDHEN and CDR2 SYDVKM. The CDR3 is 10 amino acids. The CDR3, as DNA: TGTGCCAGCAAGGGGGACACCATATATTTT. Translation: CASKGDTIYF.

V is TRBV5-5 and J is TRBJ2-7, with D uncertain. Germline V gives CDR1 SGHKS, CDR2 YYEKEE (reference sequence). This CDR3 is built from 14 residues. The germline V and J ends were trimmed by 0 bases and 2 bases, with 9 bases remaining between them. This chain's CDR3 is CASSLAFQAYEQYF. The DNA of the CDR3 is TGTGCCAGCAGCTTGGCGTTTCAGGCCTACGAGCAGTACTTC.

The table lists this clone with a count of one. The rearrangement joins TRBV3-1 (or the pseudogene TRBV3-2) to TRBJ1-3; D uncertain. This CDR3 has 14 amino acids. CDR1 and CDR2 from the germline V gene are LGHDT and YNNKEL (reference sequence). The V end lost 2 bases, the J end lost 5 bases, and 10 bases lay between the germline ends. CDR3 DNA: TGTGCCAGCAGCCAACTGGCTGCACGAAACACCATATATTTT. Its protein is CASSQLAARNTIYF.

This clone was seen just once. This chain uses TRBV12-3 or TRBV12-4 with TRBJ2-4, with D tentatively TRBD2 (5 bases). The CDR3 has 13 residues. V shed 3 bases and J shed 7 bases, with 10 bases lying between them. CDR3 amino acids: CASSFEGRNIQYF. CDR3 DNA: TGTGCCAGCAGTTTCGAGGGTAGGAACATTCAGTACTTC.

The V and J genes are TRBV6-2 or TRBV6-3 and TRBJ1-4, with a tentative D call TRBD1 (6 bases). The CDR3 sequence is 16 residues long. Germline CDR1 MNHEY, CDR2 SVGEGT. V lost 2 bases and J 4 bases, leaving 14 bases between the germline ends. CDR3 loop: CASSYGNRAINEKLFF. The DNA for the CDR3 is TGTGCCAGCAGTTACGGAAACAGGGCCATTAATGAAAAACTGTTTTTT.

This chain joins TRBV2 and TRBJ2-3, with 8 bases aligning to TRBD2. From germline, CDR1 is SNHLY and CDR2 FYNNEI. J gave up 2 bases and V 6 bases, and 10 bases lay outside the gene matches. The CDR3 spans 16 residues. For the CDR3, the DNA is TGTGCCAGCAGGGGACTAGTTTCAAACCCCACAGATACGCAGTATTTT. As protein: CASRGLVSNPTDTQYF.

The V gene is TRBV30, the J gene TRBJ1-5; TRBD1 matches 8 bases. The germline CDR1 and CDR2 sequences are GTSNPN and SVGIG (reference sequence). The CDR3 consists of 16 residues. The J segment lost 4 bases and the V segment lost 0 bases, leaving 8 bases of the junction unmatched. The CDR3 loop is CAWSVGDRGKNQPQHF. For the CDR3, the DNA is TGTGCCTGGAGTGTCGGAGACAGGGGTAAAAATCAGCCCCAGCATTTT.